These T cell receptor beta chains were read from a single sample in a study of beta chain features in type 1 diabetes. Using immunoSEQ multiplex PCR, the repertoire was profiled, and TCRdb retains in-frame clones only, with some absent. The table includes some 640,000 clones, around 15% detected once. The source material was naive CD4+ T cells from blood. These receptors all stem from a young man with type 1 diabetes. Both conserved end residues are part of each CDR3. A D gene is named only where the DNA matches it firmly. The size of a clone is reported for some rows only, either as once, few or many, or as a class for expanded clones.

d_call j_call v_call clone_size cdr3_nt cdr3_aa
- TRBJ1-4 TRBV7-6 few TGTGCCAGCAGCGTCACAGGGTTGACTAATGAAAAACTGTTTTTT CASSVTGLTNEKLFF
- TRBJ2-5 TRBV9 - TGTGCCAGCACCACGAGGCCCTTGCAAGAGACCCAGTACTTC CASTTRPLQETQYF
- TRBJ2-2 TRBV18 - TGTGCCAGCCCGCTTCCGGGACAGAACACCGGGGAGCTGTTTTTT CASPLPGQNTGELFF
- TRBJ2-5 TRBV30 - TGTGCCTGGAGTGTAGGGCCAGGGGTGACCCAGTACTTC CAWSVGPGVTQYF
TRBD1 TRBJ1-4 TRBV29-1 - TGCAGCGTCGAACAGGGGGCCGGTGAAAAACTGTTTTTT CSVEQGAGEKLFF
- TRBJ1-1 TRBV7-9 few TGTGCCAGCCTGCCCGTTGGGCGAGGGATGAACACTGAAGCTTTCTTT CASLPVGRGMNTEAFF
- TRBJ1-6 TRBV7-3 - TGTGCCAGCAGCTCACAAGATTACAGGCTTTCACCCCTCCACTTT CASSSQDYRLSPLHF
- TRBJ1-6 TRBV5-4 - TGTGCCAGCAGCTTGAAGCTCGGGGATTATAATTCACCCCTCCACTTT CASSLKLGDYNSPLHF
TRBD2 TRBJ2-1 TRBV6-5 - TGTGCCAGCAGCCCACTAGCGGCCTCCTACAATGAGCAGTTCTTC CASSPLAASYNEQFF
- TRBJ2-1 TRBV19 few TGTGCCAGTAGTCTATACAGCGGTACCTACAATGAGCAGTTCTTC CASSLYSGTYNEQFF
- TRBJ2-5 TRBV2 - TGTGCCAGCAATATTGGAGGGATGAAGGAGACCCAGTACTTC CASNIGGMKETQYF
- TRBJ1-1 TRBV5-4 few TGTGCCAGCAGCTTGGGAGACACTGAAGCTTTCTTT CASSLGDTEAFF
- TRBJ2-3 TRBV12-5 few TGTGCTAGTGGTCTCGGACAGCTCGACGGGGATACGCAGTATTTT CASGLGQLDGDTQYF
- TRBJ2-3 TRBV11-2 - TGTGCCAGCAGCTTAGCGGGAGTAGATACGCAGTATTTT CASSLAGVDTQYF
- TRBJ1-2 TRBV25-1 few TGTGCCAGCAGAGCCACAGGGCACGGCTATGGCTACACCTTC CASRATGHGYGYTF
- TRBJ2-7 TRBV7-6 few TGTGCCAGCAGCTTAGGCGGGGACAGCTACGAGCAGTACTTC CASSLGGDSYEQYF
- TRBJ2-5 TRBV7-2 - TGTGCCAGCAGCTTAGGGCTAGGGACTGCCGAGACCCAGTACTTC CASSLGLGTAETQYF
- TRBJ1-1 TRBV6-1 few TGTGCCAGCAGTGAACTTCGCGGCACTGAAGCTTTCTTT CASSELRGTEAFF
TRBD2 TRBJ2-1 TRBV7-9 - TGTGCCAGCAGCCCTGGGACTAGCGGGAGTAAAGGGAACAATGAGCAGTTCTTC CASSPGTSGSKGNNEQFF
TRBD1 TRBJ2-7 TRBV6-5 - TGTGCCAGCAGACGACCGGGACAGATTTACGAGCAGTACTTC CASRRPGQIYEQYF
- TRBJ2-7 TRBV5-4 few TGTGCCAGCAGCTTGCCTGCAGGGAGGGAGCAGTACTTC CASSLPAGREQYF
- TRBJ2-7 TRBV27 - TGTGCCAGCAGCATGACAGGTTCTCTGTACTTC CASSMTGSLYF